The 4 T cell receptor beta chains reported below all come from one sample, sequenced in a study of sequential checkpoint blockade in melanoma (dated by TCRdb to the late 2010s). What this sample's treatment or condition label stands for: randomized to nivolumab then ipilimumab (arm A) or the reverse (arm B). Library construction relied on the immunoSEQ multiplex PCR assay. TCRdb took over this immuneACCESS table, retaining in-frame rearrangements with V and J assigned. Such tables are incomplete; in checked studies, under half of the missing clones stem from an unresolved V gene, and the remainder is unexplained. Present in this sample are around 1,200 clones, about a quarter of which were seen just once. The ten biggest clones cover under 3.5% of the sample. Sequenced here: tumor tissue (inferred from file names), sampled from a patient given nivolumab and ipilimumab in sequence. These receptors were collected from a human donor with melanoma.

DNA of the CDR3: TGTGCCACCAGCAGAGTCTCGTCACGGGCGGTCGAGCAGTACTTC. It encodes CATSRVSSRAVEQYF. This chain uses TRBV15 with TRBJ2-7, with D unclear. V was clipped by 1 base and J by 6 bases, with 16 bases between them. CDR3 length: 15 amino acids. CDR1 LNHNV and CDR2 YYDKDF come from the germline V gene (reference sequence).

V usage is TRBV6-8 and J usage is TRBJ2-7; D gene uncertain. The CDR3 spans 13 residues. Germline V gene lookup returns CDR1 MNHGY and CDR2 SAAAGT. V was cut by 4 bases and J by 7 bases, with 14 bases left in between. The CDR3 DNA sequence: TGTGCCAGCAGTTCCGGACCCGACAAGGAGCAGTACTTC. It translates to CASSSGPDKEQYF.

The V call is TRBV30, the J call TRBJ1-2; D perhaps matches TRBD1 (6 bases). The CDR3 consists of 13 residues. The germline V gene has CDR1 GTSNPN and CDR2 SVGIG (reference sequence). The V and J ends lost 1 base and 4 bases respectively, with 10 bases between them. CDR3 sequence: CAWSAGGGYGYTF. CDR3 nucleotide sequence: TGTGCCTGGAGTGCAGGAGGGGGCTATGGCTACACCTTC.

This clone is medium-sized (0.01 to 0.1%) in the sample. J is TRBJ1-2 and V is TRBV11-3; D call uncertain. There are 15 residues in the CDR3. Germline V CDR1 and CDR2: SGHNT, YENEEA. V was pared by 4 bases and J by 2 bases, with 14 bases between. Here the CDR3 DNA reads TGTGCCAGCAGCTCACCCAAGGACGGAAACTATGGCTACACCTTC. It yields the protein CASSSPKDGNYGYTF.